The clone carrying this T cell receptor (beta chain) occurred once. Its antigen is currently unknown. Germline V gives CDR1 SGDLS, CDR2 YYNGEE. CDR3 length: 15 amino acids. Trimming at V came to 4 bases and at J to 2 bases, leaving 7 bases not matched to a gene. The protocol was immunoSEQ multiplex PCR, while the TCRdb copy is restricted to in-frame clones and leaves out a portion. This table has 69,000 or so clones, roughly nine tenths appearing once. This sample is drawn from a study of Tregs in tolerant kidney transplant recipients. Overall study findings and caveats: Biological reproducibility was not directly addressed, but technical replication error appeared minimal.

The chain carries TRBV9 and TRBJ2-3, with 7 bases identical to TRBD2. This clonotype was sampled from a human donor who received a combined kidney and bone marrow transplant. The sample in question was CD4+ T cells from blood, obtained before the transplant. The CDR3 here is CASSLASGITDTQYF. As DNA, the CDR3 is TGTGCCAGCAGCCTGGCGAGCGGGATCACAGATACGCAGTATTTT.